Shown below are 12 T cell receptor beta chains from a single sample sequenced in a study of T cell responses to AZD1222 COVID-19 vaccine. Here immunoSEQ multiplex PCR was the method, and the copy in TCRdb shows in-frame clones only, minus some. The sample records 100,000 to 150,000 clones, approximately 91% being singletons. Specimen: peripheral blood, collected 28 days after the second AZD1222 dose. The receptors were gathered from an adult who received the AZD1222 COVID-19 vaccine.

The chain couples TRBV18 to TRBJ1-1; TRBD1 might be the D (6 bases). This CDR3 has 16 residues. V gave up 3 bases and J gave up 2 bases, with 16 bases separating them. Germline lookup yields CDR1 KGHSH and CDR2 LQKENI. In DNA, the CDR3 is TGTGCCAGCTCACCTACTCAGGGGATTGTAAACACTGAAGCTTTCTTT. Translation: CASSPTQGIVNTEAFF.

The chain carries TRBV29-1 and TRBJ2-3, with 8 bases lining up with TRBD1. Germline trimming cut 3 bases from V and 0 bases from J; bases unmatched to any gene: 8. Germline assignment: CDR1 SQVTM and CDR2 ANQGSEA. The CDR3 runs to 16 residues. The CDR3 DNA reads as TGCAGCGTTGATACCCCCTGGACAGGGAGCACAGATACGCAGTATTTT. Translated, it gives CSVDTPWTGSTDTQYF.

This chain connects TRBV4-1 to TRBJ1-3; D is unclear. The germline V and J ends were trimmed by 5 bases and 0 bases, with 5 bases remaining between them. Germline V gene lookup returns CDR1 MGHRA and CDR2 YSYEKL. The length of the CDR3 is 13 residues. CDR3 protein: CASSDVSGNTIYF. The CDR3, as DNA: TGCGCCAGCAGCGATGTCTCTGGAAACACCATATATTTT.

This clone was observed a single time. The V gene is TRBV5-1, the J gene TRBJ2-3; 10 bases align to TRBD2. This CDR3 region has 16 residues. Germline V gives CDR1 SGHRS, CDR2 YFSETQ. Trimming took 0 bases from V and 5 from J; bases not matched to a gene: 6. The CDR3 here is CASSLATSGIRDTQYF. Written as DNA, the CDR3 is TGCGCCAGCAGCTTGGCCACTAGCGGGATACGAGATACGCAGTATTTT.

The chain joins TRBV2 to TRBJ2-7, with D possibly matching TRBD2 (6 bases). Trimming stripped 5 bases from V and 0 bases from J, with 17 bases between. Germline CDR1 and CDR2: SNHLY and FYNNEI. The CDR3 is 16 amino acids. In DNA, the CDR3 is TGTGCCAGCAGTCTACCCCGGGGGAAGAGCTCCTACGAGCAGTACTTC. Translating gives CASSLPRGKSSYEQYF.

This clone was recorded a few times. This chain joins TRBV5-6 and TRBJ2-7, with a possible D match to TRBD2 (6 bases). The germline V gene has CDR1 SGHDT and CDR2 YYEEEE. The CDR3 is 16 residues long. Deletions cut 4 bases from V and 2 bases from J, with 19 bases between. The DNA for the CDR3 is TGTGCCAGCAGCCCGGGTGTATTGGGACTTACCTACGAGCAGTACTTC. Translation gives CASSPGVLGLTYEQYF. The variable domain in full, with the rest retrieved from reference TRBV5-6 and TRBJ2-7, is DAGVTQSPTHLIKTRGQQVTLRCSPKSGHDTVSWYQQALGQGPQFIFQYYEEEERQRGNFPDRFSGHQFPNYSSELNVNALLLGDSALYLCASSPGVLGLTYEQYFGPGTRLTVT.

This rearrangement joins TRBV28 to TRBJ1-5; the D is unclear. CDR1 is MDHEN and CDR2 is SYDVKM in the germline V gene. The CDR3 is 13 amino acids. Trimming cost V 7 bases and J 3 bases, with 10 bases left between them. The CDR3 loop reads CASKNGYNQPQHF. The CDR3 DNA sequence: TGTGCCAGCAAGAACGGATACAATCAGCCCCAGCATTTT.

The chain carries TRBV9 and TRBJ2-1, with a weak D call TRBD2 (6 bases). Germline V gives CDR1 SGDLS, CDR2 YYNGEE. The CDR3 has 15 residues. V lost 4 bases and J lost 2, with 13 bases in between. The CDR3 DNA reads as TGTGCCAGCAGCCGGGTTCCGGGAGCCTACAATGAGCAGTTCTTC. Protein: CASSRVPGAYNEQFF.

The V call is TRBV30, the J call TRBJ1-1, with D uncertain. With 0 bases removed from V and 1 base from J, the gap between germline ends came to 12 bases. From germline, CDR1 is GTSNPN and CDR2 SVGIG (reference sequence). The CDR3 sequence is 15 residues long. CDR3: CAWSVSIRWNTEAFF. The CDR3 nucleotides read TGTGCCTGGAGTGTCTCCATTCGGTGGAACACTGAAGCTTTCTTT.

This clone was found once. The gene calls are TRBV19 and TRBJ2-7; 8 bases match TRBD1. Looked up from germline, CDR1 is LNHDA and CDR2 is SQIVND (reference sequence). This CDR3 comprises 15 residues. V shed 3 bases and J 3 bases; nucleotides not matched to a gene: 7. The CDR3: CASSIYLGQVYEQYF. The CDR3 nucleotides read TGTGCCAGTAGTATTTACCTGGGACAGGTCTACGAGCAGTACTTC.

V is TRBV6-6 and J is TRBJ2-7; 7 bases align to TRBD1. With 0 bases clipped from V and 1 base from J, the junction kept 0 bases outside the gene matches. CDR1 MNHNY and CDR2 SVGAGI come from the germline V gene (reference sequence). CDR3 length equals 14 residues. CDR3 nucleotide sequence: TGTGCCAGCAGTTACTCGGGACAGTCCTACGAGCAGTACTTC. It specifies CASSYSGQSYEQYF.

The sample holds one count of this clone. The rearrangement joins TRBV11-2 to TRBJ2-7, with D possibly TRBD2 on 7 matching bases. Looked up from germline, CDR1 is SGHAT and CDR2 is FQNNGV. V lost 5 bases and J lost 9, with 17 bases in between. The CDR3 spans 13 residues. The DNA for the CDR3 is TGTGCCAGCAGCCTGGAATGGGGGGGCGGGCAGTACTTC. Protein sequence: CASSLEWGGGQYF.